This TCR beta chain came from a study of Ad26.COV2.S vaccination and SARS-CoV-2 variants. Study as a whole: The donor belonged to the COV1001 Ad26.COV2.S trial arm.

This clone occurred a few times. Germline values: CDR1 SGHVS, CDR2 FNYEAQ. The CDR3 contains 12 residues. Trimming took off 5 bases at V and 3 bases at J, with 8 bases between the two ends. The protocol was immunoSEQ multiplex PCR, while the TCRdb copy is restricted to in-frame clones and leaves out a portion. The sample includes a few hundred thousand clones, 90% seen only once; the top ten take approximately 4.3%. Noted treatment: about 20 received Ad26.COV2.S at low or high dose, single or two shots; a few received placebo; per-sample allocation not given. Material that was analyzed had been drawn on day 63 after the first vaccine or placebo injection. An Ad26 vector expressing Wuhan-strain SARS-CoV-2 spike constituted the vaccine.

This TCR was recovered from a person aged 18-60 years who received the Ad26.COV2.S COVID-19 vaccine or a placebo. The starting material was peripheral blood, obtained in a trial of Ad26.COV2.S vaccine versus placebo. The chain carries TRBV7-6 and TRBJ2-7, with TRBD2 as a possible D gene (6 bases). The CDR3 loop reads CASSPDYYEQYF. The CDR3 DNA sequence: TGTGCCAGCAGCCCGGACTACTACGAGCAGTACTTC.